The clone carrying this T cell receptor beta chain has more than one count but fewer than ten. Its target is unknown. This CDR3 has 15 residues. CDR1 is MNHEY and CDR2 is SMNVEV in the germline V gene (reference sequence). The ends were cut back, 4 bases at V and 6 bases at J, with 18 bases in the middle. The data were taken from a study of beta chain features in type 1 diabetes. Since all of the isolated RNA was reverse transcribed, expressed TCRB transcripts were what got sequenced. Naive, central memory and regulatory T cell samples yielded around 3.5 million reads on average. Sequencing used immunoSEQ multiplex PCR; TCRdb keeps in-frame clones, though not all of them. The data hold hundreds of thousands of clones, with about 15% observed a single time. Broader study findings: Type 1 diabetes patients showed a moderate but significant shortening of TCRB CDR3s in all four CD4+ subsets. A closer apparent resemblance between naive, central memory and Treg TCRB repertoires was seen in patients than in healthy donors.

This receptor was obtained from a man aged 25-40 years in good health. The chain employs TRBV27 and TRBJ1-1; D unclear. Sequenced input: naive CD4+ T cells from blood. In DNA form, the CDR3 reads TGTGCCAGCAGTTCACGCAGCGGGCTGAGTGCTGAAGCTTTCTTT. Translating it yields CASSSRSGLSAEAFF.